This T cell receptor beta chain came from a study of T-cell memory formation after mild COVID-19. Study-level information: In these data, TCR clusters were largely donor specific. Study findings and constraints: Memory sampled before infection contained some responding clones, suggesting cross-reactive memory joined.

In the case of this clonotype: The antigen remains undetermined.

TCR alpha and TCR beta cDNA libraries carrying sample barcodes and UMIs were produced by 5'RACE using constant-segment primers. TCRdb redid the calling of the 5' RACE reads with MiXCR, one entry per CDR3 protein. The sample carries roughly 150,000 distinct CDR3 sequences, about 23% recorded once. Trimming cost V 1 base and J 0 bases, with 5 bases left between them. The CDR3 is made up of 14 amino acids. Germline CDR1 reads SGHRS; CDR2 reads YFSETQ. The sequence was obtained from an adult woman who had mild COVID-19 (a few samples of this study predate the infection). Cell type and time point are not known. Sequencing used PBMCs or a T cell subset sorted from them (not recorded which). The chain combines TRBV5-1 with TRBJ2-1; D gene unclear. Here the CDR3 DNA reads TGCGCCAGCAGCTTGACGCACTCCTACAATGAGCAGTTCTTC. This codes for CASSLTHSYNEQFF.